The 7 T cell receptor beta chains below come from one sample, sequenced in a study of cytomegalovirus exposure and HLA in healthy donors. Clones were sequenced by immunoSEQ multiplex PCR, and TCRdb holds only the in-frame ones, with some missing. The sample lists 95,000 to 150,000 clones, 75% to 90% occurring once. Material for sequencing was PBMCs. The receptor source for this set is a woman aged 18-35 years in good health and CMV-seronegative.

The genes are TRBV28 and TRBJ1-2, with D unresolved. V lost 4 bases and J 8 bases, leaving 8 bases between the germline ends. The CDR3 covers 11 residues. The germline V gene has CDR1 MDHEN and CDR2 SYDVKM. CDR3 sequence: CASSSAGGYTF. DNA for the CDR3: TGTGCCAGCAGTTCCGCGGGGGGCTACACCTTC.

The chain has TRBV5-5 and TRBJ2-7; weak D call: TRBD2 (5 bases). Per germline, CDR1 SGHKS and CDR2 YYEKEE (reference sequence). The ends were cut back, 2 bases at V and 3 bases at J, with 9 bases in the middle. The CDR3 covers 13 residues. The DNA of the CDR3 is TGTGCCAGCAGCTTCGACGGGATCTACGAGCAGTACTTC. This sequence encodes CASSFDGIYEQYF.

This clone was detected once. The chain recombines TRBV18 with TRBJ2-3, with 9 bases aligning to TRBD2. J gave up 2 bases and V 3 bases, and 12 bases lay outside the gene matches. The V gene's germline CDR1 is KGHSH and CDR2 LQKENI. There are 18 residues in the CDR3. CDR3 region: CASSPIPGLAGTTDTQYF. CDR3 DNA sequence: TGTGCCAGCTCACCCATTCCAGGGCTAGCGGGGACCACAGATACGCAGTATTTT.

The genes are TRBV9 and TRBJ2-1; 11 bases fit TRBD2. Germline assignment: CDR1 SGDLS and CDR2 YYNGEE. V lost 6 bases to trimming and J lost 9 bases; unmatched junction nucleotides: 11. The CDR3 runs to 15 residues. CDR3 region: CASTTVAGGGSEQFF. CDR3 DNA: TGTGCCAGCACCACGGTAGCGGGAGGGGGGAGTGAGCAGTTCTTC.

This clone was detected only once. The CDR3 DNA reads TGTGCCAGCAGCTTAGGATTAGCGGGAGGGGTTGAGCAGTTCTTC. Amino acids: CASSLGLAGGVEQFF. This chain uses TRBV7-2 with TRBJ2-1; 11 bases align to TRBD2. The CDR3 totals 15 residues. Germline CDR1 is SGHTA and CDR2 is FQGNSA. Germline trimming cut 1 base from V and 9 bases from J; bases unmatched to any gene: 5.

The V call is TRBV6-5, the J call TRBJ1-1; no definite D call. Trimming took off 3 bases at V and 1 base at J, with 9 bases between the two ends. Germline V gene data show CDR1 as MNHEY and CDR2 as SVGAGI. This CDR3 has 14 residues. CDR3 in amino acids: CASSYLPGNTEAFF. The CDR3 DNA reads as TGTGCCAGCAGTTATCTTCCGGGGAACACTGAAGCTTTCTTT.

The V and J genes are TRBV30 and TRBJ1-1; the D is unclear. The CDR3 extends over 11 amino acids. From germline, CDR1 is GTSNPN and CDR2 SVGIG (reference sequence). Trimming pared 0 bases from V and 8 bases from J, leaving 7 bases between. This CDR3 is CAWSVLREAFF. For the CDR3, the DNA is TGTGCCTGGAGTGTACTGAGGGAAGCTTTCTTT.